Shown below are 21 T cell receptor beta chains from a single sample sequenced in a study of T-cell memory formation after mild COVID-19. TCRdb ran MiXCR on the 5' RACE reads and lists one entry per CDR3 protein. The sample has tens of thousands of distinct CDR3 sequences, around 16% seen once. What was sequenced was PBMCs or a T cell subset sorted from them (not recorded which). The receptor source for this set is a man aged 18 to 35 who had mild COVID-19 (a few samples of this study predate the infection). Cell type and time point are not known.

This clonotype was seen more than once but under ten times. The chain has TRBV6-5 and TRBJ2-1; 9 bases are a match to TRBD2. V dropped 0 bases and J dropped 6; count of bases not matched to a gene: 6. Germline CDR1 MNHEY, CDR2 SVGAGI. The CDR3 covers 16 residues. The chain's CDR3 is CASSYSKAGGPNEQFF. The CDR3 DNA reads TGTGCCAGCAGTTACTCGAAGGCGGGGGGGCCCAATGAGCAGTTCTTC.

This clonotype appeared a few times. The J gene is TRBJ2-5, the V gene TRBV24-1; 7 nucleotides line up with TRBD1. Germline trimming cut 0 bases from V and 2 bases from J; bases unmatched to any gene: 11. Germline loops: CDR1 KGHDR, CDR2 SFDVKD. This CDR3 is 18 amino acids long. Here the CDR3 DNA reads TGTGCCACCAGTGATTTGCAGCTGGACAGGCCAAAACAAGAGACCCAGTACTTC. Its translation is CATSDLQLDRPKQETQYF.

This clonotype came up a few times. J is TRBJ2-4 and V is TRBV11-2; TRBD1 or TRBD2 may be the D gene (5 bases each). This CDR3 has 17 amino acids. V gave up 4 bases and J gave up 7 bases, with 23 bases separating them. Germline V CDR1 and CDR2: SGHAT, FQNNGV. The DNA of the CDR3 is TGTGCCAGCAGCTCGTCCCGGGACGTAACTATGTGGAACATTCAGTACTTC. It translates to CASSSSRDVTMWNIQYF.

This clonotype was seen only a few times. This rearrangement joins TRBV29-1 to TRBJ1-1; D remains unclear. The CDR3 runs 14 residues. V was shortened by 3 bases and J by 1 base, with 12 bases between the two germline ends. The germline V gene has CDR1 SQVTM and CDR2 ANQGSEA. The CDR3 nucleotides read TGCAGCGTTGAGTTTTTGGCGCAGAACACTGAAGCTTTCTTT. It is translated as CSVEFLAQNTEAFF.

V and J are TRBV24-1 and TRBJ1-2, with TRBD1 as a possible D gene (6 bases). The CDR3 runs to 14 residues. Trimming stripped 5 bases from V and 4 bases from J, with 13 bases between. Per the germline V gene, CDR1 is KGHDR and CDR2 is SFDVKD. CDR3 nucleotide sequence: TGTGCCACCAGTGGAGACAGGTCCTCCTATGGCTACACCTTC. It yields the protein CATSGDRSSYGYTF.

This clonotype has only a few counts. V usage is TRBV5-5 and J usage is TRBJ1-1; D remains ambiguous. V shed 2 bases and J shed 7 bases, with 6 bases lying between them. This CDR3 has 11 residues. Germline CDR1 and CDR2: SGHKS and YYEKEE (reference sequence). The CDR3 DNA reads TGTGCCAGCAGCTTTCCGGATGAAGCTTTCTTT. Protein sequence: CASSFPDEAFF.

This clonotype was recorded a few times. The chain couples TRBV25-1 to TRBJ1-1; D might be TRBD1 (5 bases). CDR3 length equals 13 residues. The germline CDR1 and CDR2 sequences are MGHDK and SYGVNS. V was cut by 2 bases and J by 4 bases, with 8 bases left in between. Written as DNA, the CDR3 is TGTGCCAGCAGTGAAGGGGCGGGCACTGAAGCTTTCTTT. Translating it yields CASSEGAGTEAFF.

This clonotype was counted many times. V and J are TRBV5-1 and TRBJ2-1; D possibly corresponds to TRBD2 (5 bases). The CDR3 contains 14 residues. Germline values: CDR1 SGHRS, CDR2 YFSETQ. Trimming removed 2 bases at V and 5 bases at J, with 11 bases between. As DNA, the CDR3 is TGCGCCAGCAGCTTAAGGACTGAGAACAATGAGCAGTTCTTC. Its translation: CASSLRTENNEQFF.

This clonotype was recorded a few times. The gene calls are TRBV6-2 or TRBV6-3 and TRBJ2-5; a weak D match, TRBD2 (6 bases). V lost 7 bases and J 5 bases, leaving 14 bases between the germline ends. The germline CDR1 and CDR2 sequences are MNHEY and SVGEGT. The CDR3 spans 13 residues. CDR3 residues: CASIGTGEETQYF. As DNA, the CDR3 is TGTGCCAGCATCGGGACGGGGGAGGAGACCCAGTACTTC.

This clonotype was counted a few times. The CDR3 DNA follows: TGTGCCAGCACCTCTGCCGGGGGGACTAATGAAAAACTGTTTTTT. It encodes CASTSAGGTNEKLFF. The J gene is TRBJ1-4, the V gene TRBV6-5; a possible D gene is TRBD1 (5 bases). This CDR3 comprises 15 residues. CDR1 is MNHEY and CDR2 is SVGAGI in the germline V gene. With 7 bases removed from V and 2 bases from J, the gap between germline ends came to 14 bases.

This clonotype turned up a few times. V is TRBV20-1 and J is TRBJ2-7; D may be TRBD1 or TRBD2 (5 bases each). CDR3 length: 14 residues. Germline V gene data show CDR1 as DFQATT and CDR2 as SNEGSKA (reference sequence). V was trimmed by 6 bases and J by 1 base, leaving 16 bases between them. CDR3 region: CSARRDGFSYEQYV. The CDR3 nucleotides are TGCAGTGCGCGCCGGGACGGTTTTTCCTACGAGCAGTACGTC.

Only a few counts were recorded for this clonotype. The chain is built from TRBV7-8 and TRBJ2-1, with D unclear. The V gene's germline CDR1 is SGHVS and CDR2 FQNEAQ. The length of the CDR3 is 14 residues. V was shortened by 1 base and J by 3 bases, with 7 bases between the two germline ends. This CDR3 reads CASSLGQYYNEQFF. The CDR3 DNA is TGTGCCAGCAGCTTAGGGCAGTACTACAATGAGCAGTTCTTC.

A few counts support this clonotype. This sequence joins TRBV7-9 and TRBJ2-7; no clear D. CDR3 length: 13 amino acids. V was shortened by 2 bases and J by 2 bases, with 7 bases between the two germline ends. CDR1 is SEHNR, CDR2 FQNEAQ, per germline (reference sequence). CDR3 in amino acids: CASSLTDAYEQYV. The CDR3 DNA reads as TGTGCCAGCAGCTTAACAGACGCCTACGAGCAGTACGTC.

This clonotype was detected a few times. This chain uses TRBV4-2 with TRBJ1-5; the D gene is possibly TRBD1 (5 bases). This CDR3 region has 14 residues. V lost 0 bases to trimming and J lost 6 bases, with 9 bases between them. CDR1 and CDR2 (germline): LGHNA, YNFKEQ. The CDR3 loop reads CASSQDFGGQPQHF. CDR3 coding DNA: TGTGCCAGCAGCCAAGATTTCGGGGGTCAGCCCCAGCATTTT.

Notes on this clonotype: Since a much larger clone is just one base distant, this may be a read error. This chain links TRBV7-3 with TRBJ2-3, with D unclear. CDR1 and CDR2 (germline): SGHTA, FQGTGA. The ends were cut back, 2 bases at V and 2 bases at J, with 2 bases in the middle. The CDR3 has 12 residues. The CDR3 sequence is CASSLDTDTQYF. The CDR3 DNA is TGTGCCAGCAGCTTAGACACAGATACGCAGTATTTT.

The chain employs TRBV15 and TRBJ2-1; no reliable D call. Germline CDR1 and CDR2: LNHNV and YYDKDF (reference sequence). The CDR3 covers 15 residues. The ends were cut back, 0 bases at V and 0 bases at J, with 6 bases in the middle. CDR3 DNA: TGTGCCACCAGCAGAGATTCAGACTCCTACAATGAGCAGTTCTTC. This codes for CATSRDSDSYNEQFF.

The CDR3 loop reads CASAGAGELFF. Here the CDR3 DNA reads TGTGCCAGCGCCGGGGCCGGGGAGCTGTTTTTT. This chain links TRBV25-1 with TRBJ2-2; the D gene is possibly TRBD2 (5 bases). From germline, CDR1 is MGHDK and CDR2 SYGVNS. The CDR3 is made up of 11 amino acids. Trimming removed 8 bases at V and 6 bases at J, with 7 bases between.

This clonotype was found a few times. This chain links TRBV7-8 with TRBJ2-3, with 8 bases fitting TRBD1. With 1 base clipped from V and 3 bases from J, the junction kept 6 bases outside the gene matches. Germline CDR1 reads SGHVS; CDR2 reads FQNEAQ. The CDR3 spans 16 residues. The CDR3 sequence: CASSLEQGDATDTQYF. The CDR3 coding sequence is TGTGCCAGCAGCTTAGAACAGGGGGATGCGACAGATACGCAGTATTTT. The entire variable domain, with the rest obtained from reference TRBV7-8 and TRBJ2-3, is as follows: GAGVSQSPRYKVAKRGQDVALRCDPISGHVSLFWYQQALGQGPEFLTYFQNEAQLDKSGLPSDRFFAERPEGSVSTLKIQRTQQEDSAVYLCASSLEQGDATDTQYFGPGTRLTVL.

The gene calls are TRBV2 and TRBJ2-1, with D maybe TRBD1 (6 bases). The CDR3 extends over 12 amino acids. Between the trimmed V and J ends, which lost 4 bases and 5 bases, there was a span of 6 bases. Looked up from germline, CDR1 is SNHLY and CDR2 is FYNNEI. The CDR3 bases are TGTGCCAGCAGTGGGACAGACAATGAGCAGTTCTTC. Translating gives CASSGTDNEQFF.

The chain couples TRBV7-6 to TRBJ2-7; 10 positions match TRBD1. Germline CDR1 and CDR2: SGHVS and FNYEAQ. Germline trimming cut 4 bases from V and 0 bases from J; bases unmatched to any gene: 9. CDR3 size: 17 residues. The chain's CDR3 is CASSWDRGRYPSYEQYV. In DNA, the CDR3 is TGTGCCAGCAGCTGGGACAGGGGACGTTATCCCTCCTACGAGCAGTACGTC.

The CDR3 bases are TGTGCCAGCAGCTTAGGGACTACTGGTAGCACAGATACGCAGTATTTT. Protein sequence: CASSLGTTGSTDTQYF. The rearrangement links TRBV7-9 to TRBJ2-3, with D possibly being TRBD2 (6 bases). V shed 1 base and J shed 0 bases, with 11 bases lying between them. CDR1 SEHNR and CDR2 FQNEAQ come from the germline V gene (reference sequence). The CDR3 consists of 16 residues.